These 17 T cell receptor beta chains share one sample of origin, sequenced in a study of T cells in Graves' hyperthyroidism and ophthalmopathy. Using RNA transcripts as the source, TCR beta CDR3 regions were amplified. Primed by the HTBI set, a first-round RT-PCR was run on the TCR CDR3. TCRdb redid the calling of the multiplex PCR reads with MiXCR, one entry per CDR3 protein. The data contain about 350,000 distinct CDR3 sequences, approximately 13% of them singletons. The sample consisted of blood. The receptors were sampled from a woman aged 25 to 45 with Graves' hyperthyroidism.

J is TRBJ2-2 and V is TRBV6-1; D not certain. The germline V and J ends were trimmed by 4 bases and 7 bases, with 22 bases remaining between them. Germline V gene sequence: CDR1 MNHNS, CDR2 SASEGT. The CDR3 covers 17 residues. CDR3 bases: TGTGCCAGCAGTGGGGCAGTGGTGGGTACTTGGATCGGGGAGCTGTTTTTT. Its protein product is CASSGAVVGTWIGELFF.

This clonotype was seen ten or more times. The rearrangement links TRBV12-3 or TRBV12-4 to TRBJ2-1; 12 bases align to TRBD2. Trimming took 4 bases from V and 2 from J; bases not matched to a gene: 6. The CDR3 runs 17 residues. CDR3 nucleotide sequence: TGTGCCAGCAGTTCCTCTAGCGGGAGGGCCCCCTACAATGAGCAGTTCTTC. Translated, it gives CASSSSSGRAPYNEQFF.

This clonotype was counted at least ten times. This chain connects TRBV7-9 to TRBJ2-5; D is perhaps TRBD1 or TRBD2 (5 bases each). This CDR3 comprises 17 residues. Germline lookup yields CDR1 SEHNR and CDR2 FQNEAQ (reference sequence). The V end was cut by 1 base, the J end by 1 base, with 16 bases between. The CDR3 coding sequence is TGTGCCAGCAGCTTAGGGGGCAAAACGGGGTCCCAAGAGACCCAGTACTTC. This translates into CASSLGGKTGSQETQYF.

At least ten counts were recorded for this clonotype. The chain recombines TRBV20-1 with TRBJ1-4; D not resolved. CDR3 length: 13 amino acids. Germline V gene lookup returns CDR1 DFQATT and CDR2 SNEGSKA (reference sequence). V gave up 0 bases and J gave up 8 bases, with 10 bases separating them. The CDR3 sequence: CSARDSGIEKLFF. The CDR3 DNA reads TGCAGTGCTAGAGATTCCGGAATCGAAAAACTGTTTTTT.

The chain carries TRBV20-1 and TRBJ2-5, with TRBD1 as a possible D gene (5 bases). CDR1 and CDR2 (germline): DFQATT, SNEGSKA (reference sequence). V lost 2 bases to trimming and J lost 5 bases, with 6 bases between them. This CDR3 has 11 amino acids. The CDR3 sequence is CSARRQETQYF. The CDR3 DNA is TGCAGTGCTAGACGACAGGAGACCCAGTACTTC.

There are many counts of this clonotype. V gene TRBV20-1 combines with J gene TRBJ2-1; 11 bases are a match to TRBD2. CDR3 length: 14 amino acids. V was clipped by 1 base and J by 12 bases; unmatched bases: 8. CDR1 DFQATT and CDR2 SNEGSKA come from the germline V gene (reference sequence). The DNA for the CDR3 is TGCAGTGCTAGAGGTCCTAGCGGGAGGAGGGTGCAGTTCTTC. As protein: CSARGPSGRRVQFF.

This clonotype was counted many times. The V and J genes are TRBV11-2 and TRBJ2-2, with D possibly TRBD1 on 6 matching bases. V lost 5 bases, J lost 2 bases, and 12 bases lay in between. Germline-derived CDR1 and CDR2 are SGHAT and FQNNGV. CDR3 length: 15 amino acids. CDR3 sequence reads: CASSLGTLNTGELFF. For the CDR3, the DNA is TGTGCCAGCAGCCTCGGGACACTTAACACCGGGGAGCTGTTTTTT.

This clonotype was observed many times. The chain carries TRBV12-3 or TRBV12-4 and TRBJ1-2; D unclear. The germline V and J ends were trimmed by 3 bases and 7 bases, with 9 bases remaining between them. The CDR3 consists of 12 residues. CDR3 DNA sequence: TGTGCCAGCAGTTTCGCGTCCGGTGGCTACACCTTC. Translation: CASSFASGGYTF.

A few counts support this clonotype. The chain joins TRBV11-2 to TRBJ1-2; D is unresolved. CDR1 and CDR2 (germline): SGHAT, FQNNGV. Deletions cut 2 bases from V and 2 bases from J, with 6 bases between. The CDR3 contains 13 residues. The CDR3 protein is CASSLFNNYGYTF. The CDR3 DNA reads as TGTGCCAGCAGCTTATTCAACAACTATGGCTACACCTTC. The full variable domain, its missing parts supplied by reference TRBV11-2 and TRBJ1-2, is EAGVAQSPRYKIIEKRQSVAFWCNPISGHATLYWYQQILGQGPKLLIQFQNNGVVDDSQLPKDRFSAERLKGVDSTLKIQPAKLEDSAVYLCASSLFNNYGYTFGSGTRLTVV.

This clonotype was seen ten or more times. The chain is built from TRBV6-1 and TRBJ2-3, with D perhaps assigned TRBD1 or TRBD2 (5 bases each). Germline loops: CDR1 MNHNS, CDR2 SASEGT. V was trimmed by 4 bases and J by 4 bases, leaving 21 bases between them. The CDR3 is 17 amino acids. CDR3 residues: CASSGGTAPGMADTQYF. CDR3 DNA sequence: TGTGCCAGCAGTGGAGGGACGGCCCCTGGGATGGCAGATACGCAGTATTTT.

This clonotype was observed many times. CDR3 sequence: CASSAGTGAATEAFF. CDR3 nucleotides: TGTGCCAGCAGCGCCGGGACAGGGGCCGCCACTGAAGCTTTCTTT. This chain uses TRBV9 with TRBJ1-1, with 10 nucleotides matching TRBD1. J gave up 4 bases and V 3 bases, and 6 bases lay outside the gene matches. The CDR3 has 15 residues. Per germline, CDR1 SGDLS and CDR2 YYNGEE.

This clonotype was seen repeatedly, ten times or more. The CDR3 DNA reads TGCAGTGCTCACCTAGCGGGGGCTAGGGATACGCAGTATTTT. The encoded protein is CSAHLAGARDTQYF. The chain joins TRBV20-1 to TRBJ2-3, with 10 bases identical to TRBD2. Germline trimming cut 5 bases from V and 6 bases from J; bases unmatched to any gene: 8. Germline-derived CDR1 and CDR2 are DFQATT and SNEGSKA (reference sequence). The length of the CDR3 is 14 residues.

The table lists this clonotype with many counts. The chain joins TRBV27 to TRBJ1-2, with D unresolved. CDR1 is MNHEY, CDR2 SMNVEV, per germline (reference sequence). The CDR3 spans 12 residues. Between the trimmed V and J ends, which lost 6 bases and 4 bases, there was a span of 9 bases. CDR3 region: CASRLGGYGYTF. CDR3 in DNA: TGTGCCAGCAGGCTGGGAGGCTATGGCTACACCTTC.

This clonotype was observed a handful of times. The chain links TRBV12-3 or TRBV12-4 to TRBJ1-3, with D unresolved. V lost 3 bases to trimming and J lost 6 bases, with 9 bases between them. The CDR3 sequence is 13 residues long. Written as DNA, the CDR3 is TGTGCCAGCAGTTTGCTCGGTAAAAACACCATATATTTT. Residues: CASSLLGKNTIYF.

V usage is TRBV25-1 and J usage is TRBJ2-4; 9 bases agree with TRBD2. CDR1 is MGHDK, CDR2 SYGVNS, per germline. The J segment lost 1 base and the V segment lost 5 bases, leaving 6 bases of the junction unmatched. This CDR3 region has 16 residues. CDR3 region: CASSPPAGGAKNIQYF. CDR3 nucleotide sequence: TGTGCCAGCAGTCCCCCGGCGGGGGGGGCCAAAAACATTCAGTACTTC.

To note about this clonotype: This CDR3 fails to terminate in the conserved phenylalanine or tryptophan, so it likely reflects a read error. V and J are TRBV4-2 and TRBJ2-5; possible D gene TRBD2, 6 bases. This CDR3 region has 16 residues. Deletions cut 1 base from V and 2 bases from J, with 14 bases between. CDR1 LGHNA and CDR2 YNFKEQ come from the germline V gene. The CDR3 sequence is CASSQGRETVQETQYS. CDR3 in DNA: TGTGCCAGCAGCCAAGGACGGGAGACAGTTCAAGAGACCCAGTACTCC.

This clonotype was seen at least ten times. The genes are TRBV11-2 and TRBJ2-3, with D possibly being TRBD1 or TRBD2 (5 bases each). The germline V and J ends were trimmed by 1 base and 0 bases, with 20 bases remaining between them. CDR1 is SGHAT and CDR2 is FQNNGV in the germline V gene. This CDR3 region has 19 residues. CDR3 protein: CASSLVGDPTETSTDTQYF. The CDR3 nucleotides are TGTGCCAGCAGCTTAGTTGGGGACCCGACGGAAACTAGCACAGATACGCAGTATTTT.